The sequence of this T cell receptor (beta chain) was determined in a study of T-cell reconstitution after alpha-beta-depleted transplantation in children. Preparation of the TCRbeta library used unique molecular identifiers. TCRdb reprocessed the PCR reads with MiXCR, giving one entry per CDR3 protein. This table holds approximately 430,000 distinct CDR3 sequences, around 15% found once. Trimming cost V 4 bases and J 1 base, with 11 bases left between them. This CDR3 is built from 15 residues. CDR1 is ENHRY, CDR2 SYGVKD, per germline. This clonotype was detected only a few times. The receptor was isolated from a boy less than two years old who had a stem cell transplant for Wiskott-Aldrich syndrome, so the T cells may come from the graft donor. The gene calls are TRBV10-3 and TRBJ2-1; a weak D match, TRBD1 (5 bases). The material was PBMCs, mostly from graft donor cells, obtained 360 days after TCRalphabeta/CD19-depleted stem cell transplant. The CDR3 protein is CAISGTSRSYNEQFF. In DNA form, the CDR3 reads TGTGCCATCAGTGGGACATCGAGGTCCTACAATGAGCAGTTCTTC.